The source of this T cell receptor (beta chain) is a study of blood T cell repertoires in COVID-19. Study context: Italy, Spain and the United States were the sources of the convalescent and acute COVID-19 samples. Sample material is recorded as cDNA or gDNA derived from T cells, B-cell-depleted T cells, or PBMCs.

V was trimmed by 3 bases and J by 7 bases, leaving 19 bases between them. The CDR3 covers 15 residues. CDR1 is SGDLS, CDR2 YYNGEE, per germline. Under the authors' procedure: Estimates of nucleated cell counts were drawn from the amplification of reference gene primers. The method was immunoSEQ multiplex PCR; TCRdb's version includes in-frame clones alone and lacks a portion of them. The V and J calls and the clone size are those of that table, but D and trimming were determined from the DNA. This sample has over 200,000 clones, with about 90% found just once. The chain combines TRBV9 with TRBJ1-2; perhaps TRBD1 as D (5 bases). Sequences were obtained from peripheral blood. The sequence was collected from a man aged 35 to 55 with active or convalescent COVID-19. The CDR3 DNA reads TGTGCCAGCAGCGCCCTTACAGGTTTGGGAGGTGGCTACACCTTC. It codes for CASSALTGLGGGYTF. Combining the CDR3 with reference TRBV9 and TRBJ1-2 gives the whole variable domain DSGVTQTPKHLITATGQRVTLRCSPRSGDLSVYWYQQSLDQGLQFLIQYYNGEERAKGNILERFSAQQFPDLHSELNLSSLELGDSALYFCASSALTGLGGGYTFGSGTRLTVV.